This T cell receptor (beta chain) was identified during a study of read filtering for tumor transcriptome and immune sequencing. Study information: TCR-mapped reads were about 3.5 to 10.27 million with IR-seq versus roughly 80 to 1,300 with RNA-seq.

Study results and caveats: RNA-seq captured clonotypes less deeply and reliably than IR-seq. About 80% of IR-seq clonotypes had one read, totaling roughly 3.5% of reads; RNA-seq: about 70% and 40%.

Molecular barcoded adaptors covering alpha/delta and beta/gamma chains were used on approximately 440 ng RNA. TCRdb used MiXCR to reprocess the reads, holding one entry per CDR3 protein. The table lists about 130,000 distinct CDR3 sequences, roughly 13% of them singletons. At the time of active disease, bone marrow was collected from every patient. CDR3 size: 17 residues. After removal of 4 bases from V and 6 bases from J, the junction contained 10 bases not matched to a gene. Looked up from germline, CDR1 is LNHDA and CDR2 is SQIVND (reference sequence). Ten or more counts support this clonotype. Its antigen remains unknown.

The specimen was a population of CD138-negative cells sorted from bone marrow. J is TRBJ2-3 and V is TRBV19; 13 nucleotides agree with TRBD2. The origin of this receptor is a donor aged 40 or over with multiple myeloma. As DNA, the CDR3 is TGTGCCAGTAGTACGGGACTAGCGGGAATGTTCACGGATACGCAGTATTTT. This encodes CASSTGLAGMFTDTQYF.